The source of this T cell receptor beta chain is a study of OX40 agonist ivuxolimab in advanced cancers. Deletions cut 1 base from V and 4 bases from J, with 9 bases between. CDR3 length: 13 residues. Germline CDR1 and CDR2: SGHNT and YYREEE (reference sequence). Produced via immunoSEQ multiplex PCR; TCRdb's table is partial and in-frame only. The data hold 57,000 or so clones, with about 90% observed a single time. The sequence was collected from an adult with an advanced solid tumor such as melanoma, head and neck, liver or kidney cancer. Sequenced material: CD4+ or CD8+ T cells sorted from blood, taken in a trial of the OX40 agonist ivuxolimab. The chain uses TRBV5-4 and TRBJ2-7; no clear D. Here the CDR3 reads CASSLPGEYEQYF. In DNA, the CDR3 is TGTGCCAGCAGCTTGCCTGGAGAGTACGAGCAGTACTTC. Filled out from reference TRBV5-4 and TRBJ2-7, the complete variable domain reads ETGVTQSPTHLIKTRGQQVTLRCSSQSGHNTVSWYQQALGQGPQFIFQYYREEENGRGNFPPRFSGLQFPNYSSELNVNALELDDSALYLCASSLPGEYEQYFGPGTRLTVT.